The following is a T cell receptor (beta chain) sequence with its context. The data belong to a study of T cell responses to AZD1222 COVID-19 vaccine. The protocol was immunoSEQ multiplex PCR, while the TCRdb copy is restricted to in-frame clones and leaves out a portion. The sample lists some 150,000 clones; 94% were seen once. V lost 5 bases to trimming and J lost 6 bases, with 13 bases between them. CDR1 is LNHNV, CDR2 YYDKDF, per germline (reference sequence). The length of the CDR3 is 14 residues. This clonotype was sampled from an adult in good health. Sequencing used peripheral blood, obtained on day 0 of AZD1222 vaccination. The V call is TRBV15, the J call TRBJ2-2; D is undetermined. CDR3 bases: TGTGCCACCAGCGGGCTCCGAGGAGCCGGGGAGCTGTTTTTT. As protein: CATSGLRGAGELFF. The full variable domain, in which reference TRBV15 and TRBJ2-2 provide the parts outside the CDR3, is DAMVIQNPRYQVTQFGKPVTLSCSQTLNHNVMYWYQQKSSQAPKLLFHYYDKDFNNEADTPDNFQSRRPNTSFCFLDIRSPGLGDTAMYLCATSGLRGAGELFFGEGSRLTVL.